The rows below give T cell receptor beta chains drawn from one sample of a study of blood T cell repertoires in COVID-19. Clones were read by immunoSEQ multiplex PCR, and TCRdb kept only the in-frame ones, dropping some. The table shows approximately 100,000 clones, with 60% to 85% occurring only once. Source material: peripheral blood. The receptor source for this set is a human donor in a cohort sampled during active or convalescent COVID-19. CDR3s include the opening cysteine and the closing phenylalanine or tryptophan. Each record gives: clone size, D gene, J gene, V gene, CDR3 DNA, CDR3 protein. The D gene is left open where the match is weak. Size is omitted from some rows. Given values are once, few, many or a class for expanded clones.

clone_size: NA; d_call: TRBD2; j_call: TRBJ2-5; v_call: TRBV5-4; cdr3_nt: TGTGCCAGCAGCTCTCCGGGACTACAGTTCCAAGAGACCCAGTACTTC; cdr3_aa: CASSSPGLQFQETQYF
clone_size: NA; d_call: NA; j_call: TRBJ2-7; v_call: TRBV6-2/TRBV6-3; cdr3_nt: TGTGCCAGCAGTTACTCCCTTTATCAGTTCGGGATCTACGAGCAGTACTTC; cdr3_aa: CASSYSLYQFGIYEQYF
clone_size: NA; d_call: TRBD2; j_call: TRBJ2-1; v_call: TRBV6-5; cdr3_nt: TGTGCCAGCAGTTTTCGGGGGGGCTACAATGAGCAGTTCTTC; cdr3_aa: CASSFRGGYNEQFF
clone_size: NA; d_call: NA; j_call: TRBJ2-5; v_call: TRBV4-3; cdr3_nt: TGCGCCAGCAGCCAGAACAGATACCAAGAGACCCAGTACTTC; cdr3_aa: CASSQNRYQETQYF
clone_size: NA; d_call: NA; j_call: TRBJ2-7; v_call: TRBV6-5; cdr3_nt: TGTGCCACCGGGGTCCCTTACGAGCAGTACTTC; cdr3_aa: CATGVPYEQYF
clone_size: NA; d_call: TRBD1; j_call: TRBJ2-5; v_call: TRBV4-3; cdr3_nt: TGCGCCAGCAGCCAAGCCCTCGGTGGCACAGGGGCGCAAGAGACCCAGTACTTC; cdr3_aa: CASSQALGGTGAQETQYF
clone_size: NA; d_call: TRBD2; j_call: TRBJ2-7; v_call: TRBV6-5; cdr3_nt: TGTGCCAGCAGTTACGTTCTAGCGGGGTTTTACGAGCAGTACTTC; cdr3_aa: CASSYVLAGFYEQYF
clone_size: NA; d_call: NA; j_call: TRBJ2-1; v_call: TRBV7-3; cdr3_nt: TGTGCCAGCAGAGTTACAGGGCTGGATGAGCAGTTCTTC; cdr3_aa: CASRVTGLDEQFF
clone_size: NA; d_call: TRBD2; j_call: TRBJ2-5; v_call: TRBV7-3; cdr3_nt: TGTGCCAGCAGTCGGACTAGCGGGAGGGCCTCGGGGGAGACCCAGTACTTC; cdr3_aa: CASSRTSGRASGETQYF
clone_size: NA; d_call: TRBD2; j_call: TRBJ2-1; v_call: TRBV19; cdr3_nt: TGTGCCAGTAGTATAGGGGGCGGGAGCACCTACAATGAGCAGTTCTTC; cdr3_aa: CASSIGGGSTYNEQFF
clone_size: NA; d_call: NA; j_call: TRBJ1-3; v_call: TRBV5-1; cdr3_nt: TGCGCCAGCAGCTTGGCAGGGTCTGGAAACACCATATATTTT; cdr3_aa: CASSLAGSGNTIYF
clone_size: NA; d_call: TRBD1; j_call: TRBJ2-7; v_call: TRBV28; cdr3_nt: TGTGCCAGCACCTTATGGACAGGGCCTACGGGTGAGCAGTACTTC; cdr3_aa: CASTLWTGPTGEQYF
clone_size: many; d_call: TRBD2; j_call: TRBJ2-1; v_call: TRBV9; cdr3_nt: TGTGCCAGCAGCGTAGGCTCTAGCGGATACAATGAGCAGTTCTTC; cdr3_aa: CASSVGSSGYNEQFF
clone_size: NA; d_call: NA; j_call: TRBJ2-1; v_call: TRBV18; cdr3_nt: TGTGCCAGCTCATTAGTAGACAGCTCCTACAATGAGCAGTTCTTC; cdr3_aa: CASSLVDSSYNEQFF
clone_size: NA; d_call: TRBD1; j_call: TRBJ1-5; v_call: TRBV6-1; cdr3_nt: TGTGCCAGCAGTAGACAGGGATGGCAGCCCCAGCATTTT; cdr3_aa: CASSRQGWQPQHF
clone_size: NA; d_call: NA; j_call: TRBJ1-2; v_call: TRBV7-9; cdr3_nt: TGTGCCAGCAGCTTACAGGGGTTTGGCGGCTACACCTTC; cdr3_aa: CASSLQGFGGYTF
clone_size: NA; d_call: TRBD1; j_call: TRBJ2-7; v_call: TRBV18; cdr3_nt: TGTGCCAGCGAACGGGACAGAAACTACGAGCAGTACTTC; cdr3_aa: CASERDRNYEQYF
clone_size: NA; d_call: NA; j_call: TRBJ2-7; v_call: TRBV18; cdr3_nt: TGTGCCAGCTCACCAAGCCGGGTCCTATCCTACTACGAGCAGTACTTC; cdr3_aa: CASSPSRVLSYYEQYF
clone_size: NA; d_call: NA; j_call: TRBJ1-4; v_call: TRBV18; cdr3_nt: TGTGCCAGCTCACCTCCACTTGGACAGCTTGAAAAACTGTTTTTT; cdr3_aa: CASSPPLGQLEKLFF
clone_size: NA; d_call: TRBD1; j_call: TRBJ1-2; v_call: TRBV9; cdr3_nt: TGTGCCAGCAGCGCTCGACAGGGGCGATATGGCTACACCTTC; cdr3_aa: CASSARQGRYGYTF
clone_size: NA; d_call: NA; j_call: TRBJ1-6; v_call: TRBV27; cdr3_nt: TGTGCCAGCTGCGCAAGCCACAGGAGCTCCTATAATTCACCCCTCCACTTT; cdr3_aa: CASCASHRSSYNSPLHF
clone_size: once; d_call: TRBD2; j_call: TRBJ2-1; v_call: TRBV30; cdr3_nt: TGTGCCTGGAGTCGGTTGTTTACTAGCGGGAGGGTAGCCTACAATGAGCAGTTCTTC; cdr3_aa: CAWSRLFTSGRVAYNEQFF
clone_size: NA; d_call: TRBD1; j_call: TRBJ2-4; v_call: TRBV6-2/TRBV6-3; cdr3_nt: TGTGCCAGCAGTCCCCCGGACAGGTGGGGCATTCAGTACTTC; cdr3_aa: CASSPPDRWGIQYF
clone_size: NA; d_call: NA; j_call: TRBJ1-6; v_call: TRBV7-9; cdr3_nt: TGTGCCAGCAGCCCCAGCAGGCCGGGGGATTCACCCCTCCACTTT; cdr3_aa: CASSPSRPGDSPLHF
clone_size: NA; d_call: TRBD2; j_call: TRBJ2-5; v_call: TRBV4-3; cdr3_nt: TGCGCCAGCAGCCTGGGACTACAAGAGACCCAGTACTTC; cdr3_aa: CASSLGLQETQYF
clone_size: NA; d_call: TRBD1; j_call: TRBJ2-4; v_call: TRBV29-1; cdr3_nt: TGCAGCGTTGGGACAGGGGTTTGGGGCATTCAGTACTTC; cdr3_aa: CSVGTGVWGIQYF
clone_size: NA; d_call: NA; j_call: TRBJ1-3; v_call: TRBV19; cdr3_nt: TGTGCCAGTAGTATTTCCACAGGTGGAAACACCATATATTTT; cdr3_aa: CASSISTGGNTIYF
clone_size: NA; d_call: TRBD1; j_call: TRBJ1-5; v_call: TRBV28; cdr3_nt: TGTGCCAGCAGTTTAGGGACAGGGTACCGACAGCCCCAGCATTTT; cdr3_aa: CASSLGTGYRQPQHF